This TCR beta chain was sequenced for a study of cytomegalovirus exposure and HLA in healthy donors. Overall study results and limits: Listed as cytomegalovirus-associated were 150 or so TCR beta chains.

13 Jbeta primers and 60 Vbeta primers were used for the PCR. TCRdb's copy holds only in-frame clones and misses some; the assay was immunoSEQ multiplex PCR. The repertoire holds 95,000 to 150,000 clones, roughly 8.6% seen once, with 5% to 6.5% in the top ten. Germline CDR1 SGHNT, CDR2 YYREEE (reference sequence). This CDR3 contains 17 residues. Trimming cost V 3 bases and J 7 bases; bases outside gene matches: 12. A remark on this clone: Its antigen is not identified.

The source is a woman aged 40 to 50 in good health and CMV-seropositive. The chain carries TRBV5-4 and TRBJ1-6; the match to TRBD1 covers 8 bases. The sequenced material came from PBMCs. The CDR3 loop reads CASSSQGGALGNSPLHF. The CDR3 region has the DNA TGTGCCAGCAGCTCACAGGGGGGGGCACTAGGGAATTCACCCCTCCACTTT.